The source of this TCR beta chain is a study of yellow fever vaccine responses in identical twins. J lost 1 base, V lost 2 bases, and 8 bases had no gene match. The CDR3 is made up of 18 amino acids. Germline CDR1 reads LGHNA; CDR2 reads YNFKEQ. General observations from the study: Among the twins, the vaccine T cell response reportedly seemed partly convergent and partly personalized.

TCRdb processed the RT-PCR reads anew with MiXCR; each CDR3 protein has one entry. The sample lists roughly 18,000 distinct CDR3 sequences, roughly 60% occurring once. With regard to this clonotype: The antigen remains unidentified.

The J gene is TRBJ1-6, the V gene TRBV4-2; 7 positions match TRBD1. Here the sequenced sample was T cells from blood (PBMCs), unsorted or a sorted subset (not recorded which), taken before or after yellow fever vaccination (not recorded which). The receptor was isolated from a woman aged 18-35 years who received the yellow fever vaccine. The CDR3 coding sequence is TGTGCCAGCAGCCAACATACAGGGACAGTTTCCTATAATTCACCCCTCCACTTT. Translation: CASSQHTGTVSYNSPLHF.